This is a list of T cell receptor beta chains from one sample in a study of cytomegalovirus exposure and HLA in healthy donors. Generated by immunoSEQ multiplex PCR, the TCRdb table keeps only in-frame clones and is missing some. The sample carries over 110,000 clones, about 86% recorded once. The material sequenced was PBMCs. These TCRs come from a man aged 18 to 29 in good health and CMV-seronegative. CDR3s include the opening cysteine and the closing phenylalanine or tryptophan. D genes are given only for firm matches. Expanded clones are given a class, and other clones once, few, many or no size at all.

d_call | j_call | clone_size | v_call | cdr3_aa | cdr3_nt
NA | TRBJ1-1 | NA | TRBV5-1 | CASRPTLNTEAFF | TGCGCCAGCAGACCTACCCTGAACACTGAAGCTTTCTTT
NA | TRBJ2-7 | few | TRBV7-8 | CASSLENGAGEQYF | TGTGCCAGCAGCTTAGAGAACGGCGCCGGGGAGCAGTACTTC
NA | TRBJ2-1 | NA | TRBV6-5 | CASSLLGSSYNEQFF | TGTGCCAGCAGTCTTCTAGGATCGTCCTACAATGAGCAGTTCTTC
NA | TRBJ2-1 | NA | TRBV9 | CASSRKAVDSYNEQFF | TGTGCCAGCAGCCGTAAGGCGGTAGACTCCTACAATGAGCAGTTCTTC
NA | TRBJ1-4 | NA | TRBV5-4 | CASSLGGSNEKLFF | TGTGCCAGCAGCTTGGGAGGTTCTAATGAAAAACTGTTTTTT
NA | TRBJ1-3 | NA | TRBV7-9 | CASGTPGLSGNTIYF | TGTGCCAGCGGCACCCCAGGGCTCTCAGGAAACACCATATATTTT
NA | TRBJ2-7 | NA | TRBV30 | CAWSTTVAYEQYF | TGTGCCTGGAGTACGACAGTTGCCTACGAGCAGTACTTC
NA | TRBJ2-7 | NA | TRBV11-2 | CASSLYYEQYF | TGTGCCAGCAGCTTATACTACGAGCAGTACTTC
NA | TRBJ2-7 | once | TRBV28 | CASSGGTYEQYF | TGTGCCAGCAGCGGAGGGACCTACGAGCAGTACTTC
NA | TRBJ2-1 | NA | TRBV2 | CAGGLHNEQFF | TGTGCCGGGGGACTTCACAATGAGCAGTTCTTC
TRBD1 | TRBJ2-3 | NA | TRBV6-5 | CASSWVRQGSTDTQYF | TGTGCCAGCAGTTGGGTACGACAGGGGAGCACAGATACGCAGTATTTT
TRBD1 | TRBJ1-2 | NA | TRBV6-6 | CATTDRVGCYTF | TGTGCCACCACAGACAGGGTTGGGTGCTACACCTTC
NA | TRBJ2-3 | once | TRBV5-1 | CASSLGWSGDTDTQYF | TGCGCCAGCAGCTTGGGTTGGTCAGGCGACACAGATACGCAGTATTTT
TRBD2 | TRBJ2-1 | NA | TRBV5-1 | CASSLRSGSGEQFF | TGCGCCAGCAGCTTGAGGAGCGGGAGTGGTGAGCAGTTCTTC
TRBD1 | TRBJ2-2 | NA | TRBV30 | CAWRGQGASGELFF | TGTGCCTGGAGGGGACAGGGGGCCTCCGGGGAGCTGTTTTTT
NA | TRBJ2-7 | few | TRBV28 | CASSPPQGKWQEQYF | TGTGCCAGCAGCCCCCCCCAGGGGAAATGGCAAGAGCAGTACTTC
TRBD2 | TRBJ2-1 | NA | TRBV4-2 | CASSQFSGVGLYEQFF | TGTGCCAGCAGCCAATTTAGCGGGGTGGGCTTATATGAGCAGTTCTTC
TRBD2 | TRBJ2-1 | once | TRBV7-6 | CASSPHGGAGGPYNEQFF | TGTGCCAGCAGCCCTCACGGGGGAGCGGGGGGGCCCTACAATGAGCAGTTCTTC
TRBD1 | TRBJ1-2 | NA | TRBV6-5 | CASSYFGAQGAAGYTF | TGTGCCAGCAGTTACTTCGGGGCGCAGGGGGCGGCTGGCTACACCTTC
TRBD2 | TRBJ2-7 | NA | TRBV27 | CASSFTGTRYYEQYF | TGTGCCAGCAGTTTTACCGGGACTAGATACTACGAGCAGTACTTC
NA | TRBJ2-1 | NA | TRBV5-6 | CASSLGRAAGSSYNEQFF | TGTGCCAGCAGCCTTGGGCGGGCGGCGGGGAGCTCCTACAATGAGCAGTTCTTC
TRBD1 | TRBJ2-7 | NA | TRBV2 | CASTGPDEGGSYRGSYEQYF | TGTGCCAGCACCGGGCCAGACGAAGGGGGCTCATACAGGGGCTCCTACGAGCAGTACTTC
TRBD2 | TRBJ2-3 | NA | TRBV7-9 | CAHGAGGGTDTQYF | TGTGCCCATGGAGCGGGGGGGGGCACAGATACGCAGTATTTT
TRBD1 | TRBJ2-6 | NA | TRBV29-1 | CSVTGLSGANVLTF | TGCAGCGTGACAGGGCTCTCTGGGGCCAACGTCCTGACTTTC
NA | TRBJ1-1 | NA | TRBV27 | CASSDSLNTEAFF | TGTGCCAGCTCTGACAGCTTGAACACTGAAGCTTTCTTT
TRBD1 | TRBJ2-1 | few | TRBV6-4 | CASSELSGQGNDEQFF | TGTGCCAGCAGCGAACTGTCGGGACAGGGGAATGATGAGCAGTTCTTC
NA | TRBJ2-1 | NA | TRBV9 | CASSVSSGPTYNEQFF | TGTGCCAGCAGCGTCTCCAGCGGGCCTACCTACAATGAGCAGTTCTTC
TRBD1 | TRBJ2-7 | NA | TRBV18 | CASSPGQEDYEQYF | TGTGCCAGCTCACCTGGACAGGAAGACTACGAGCAGTACTTC
TRBD2 | TRBJ2-2 | NA | TRBV19 | CASSIWRESLRELFF | TGTGCCAGTAGTATTTGGCGGGAGTCGTTGAGGGAGCTGTTTTTT
NA | TRBJ1-2 | NA | TRBV5-6 | CASSLGFGRGLANYGYTF | TGTGCCAGCAGCTTGGGGTTCGGGAGGGGCCTAGCTAACTATGGCTACACCTTC
TRBD2 | TRBJ2-1 | NA | TRBV6-1 | CASSERAGGLFANEQFF | TGTGCCAGCAGTGAAAGGGCGGGGGGGCTTTTCGCCAATGAGCAGTTCTTC